The source of this TCR beta chain is a study of T-cell reconstitution after alpha-beta-depleted transplantation in children. Unique molecular identifiers were used in preparing the TCRbeta library. TCRdb re-analysed the PCR reads in MiXCR, keeping a single row per CDR3 protein. This sample has roughly 70,000 distinct CDR3 sequences, with around 4.7% found just once. V lost 1 base and J lost 3; bases outside the gene matches: 12. There are 19 residues in the CDR3. Germline assignment: CDR1 GTSNPN and CDR2 SVGIG (reference sequence). This clonotype has ten or more counts. Its specificity is not known. Findings and caveats of the study: T-cell counts and diversity were attributed mostly to newly produced T cells one year after transplant.

The chain combines TRBV30 with TRBJ2-3, with 14 bases lining up with TRBD2. The clonotype was recovered from a boy in the first two years of life who had a stem cell transplant for acute myeloid leukemia, so the T cells may come from the graft donor. Sequenced here: PBMCs, mostly from graft donor cells, sampled 180 days after TCRalphabeta/CD19-depleted stem cell transplant. The DNA for the CDR3 is TGTGCCTGGAGTGGGTTTTCGGGACTAGCGGGGGAAGGGACAGATACGCAGTATTTT. Protein sequence: CAWSGFSGLAGEGTDTQYF.